This T cell receptor beta chain was recovered during a study of blood T cell repertoires in COVID-19. Looking at the study overall: COVID-19 samples, acute and convalescent, were from the United States, Italy and Spain.

In the source study's methods: Amplification of reference gene primers was used by the study to estimate nucleated cell counts. Measured with immunoSEQ multiplex PCR; TCRdb has only the in-frame clones, and not every one. The V and J calls and clone size come from that table; D and trimming were worked out from the DNA. Of about 75,000 clones detected, roughly 90% appear once; the ten largest clones hold 2% to 3%. This CDR3 spans 15 amino acids. Germline V gene lookup returns CDR1 LNHDA and CDR2 SQIVND (reference sequence). Trimming stripped 4 bases from V and 6 bases from J, with 19 bases between. This clone was picked up one time.

The gene calls are TRBV19 and TRBJ2-7; maybe TRBD1 (6 bases). The receptor was isolated from a human donor in a cohort sampled during active COVID-19. The sample consisted of peripheral blood. CDR3 residues: CASSKSQGTPREQYF. CDR3 sequence (DNA): TGTGCCAGTAGTAAATCACAGGGAACCCCTCGCGAGCAGTACTTC. Full variable domain (remainder filled in from reference TRBV19 and TRBJ2-7): DGGITQSPKYLFRKEGQNVTLSCEQNLNHDAMYWYRQDPGQGLRLIYYSQIVNDFQKGDIAEGYSVSREKKESFPLTVTSAQKNPTAFYLCASSKSQGTPREQYFGPGTRLTVT.